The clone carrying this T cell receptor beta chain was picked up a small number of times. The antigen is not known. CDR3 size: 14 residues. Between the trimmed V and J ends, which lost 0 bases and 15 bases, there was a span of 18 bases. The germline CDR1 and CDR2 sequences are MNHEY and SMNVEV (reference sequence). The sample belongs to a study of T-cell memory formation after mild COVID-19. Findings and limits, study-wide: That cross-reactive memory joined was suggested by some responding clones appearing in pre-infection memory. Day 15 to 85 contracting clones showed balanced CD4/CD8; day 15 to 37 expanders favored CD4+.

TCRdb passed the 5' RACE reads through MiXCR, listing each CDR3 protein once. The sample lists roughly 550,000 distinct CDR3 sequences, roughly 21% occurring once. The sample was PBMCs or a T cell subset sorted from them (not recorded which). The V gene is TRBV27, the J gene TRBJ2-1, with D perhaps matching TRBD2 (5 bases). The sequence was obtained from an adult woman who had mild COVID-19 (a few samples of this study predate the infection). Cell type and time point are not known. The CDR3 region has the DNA TGTGCCAGCAGTTTATCCGTGATCGGCCGCGGGTGGTTCTTC. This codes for CASSLSVIGRGWFF.